Sequencing of this T cell receptor beta chain was carried out in a study of cytomegalovirus exposure and HLA in healthy donors. Overall study results and limits: In vitro work confirmed that three CMV-associated chains recognize CMV antigens.

Losses at the gene ends were 6 bases for V and 11 bases for J; bases not matched to a gene: 9. The CDR3 consists of 12 residues. Germline CDR1 WNHNN, CDR2 SYGVQD (reference sequence). This clone occurred a few times. Its antigen is currently unknown. Here immunoSEQ multiplex PCR was the method, and the copy in TCRdb shows in-frame clones only, minus some. The sample carries roughly 130,000 clones, 75% to 90% recorded once. The clonotype was recovered from a young woman in good health and CMV-seropositive. The material sequenced was PBMCs. The chain employs TRBV10-1 and TRBJ1-1; 7 nucleotides match TRBD1. CDR3 nucleotides: TGCGCCAGCAGCTCGACAGGGTTGGGGGCTTTCTTT. Translating it yields CASSSTGLGAFF.